This entry lists 27 T cell receptor beta chains sequenced from one sample in a study of blood T cell repertoires in COVID-19. The table came from immunoSEQ multiplex PCR; TCRdb's copy has only in-frame clones and leaves some out. The sample gives about 190,000 clones, approximately 91% of which show up once; around 7% is in the top ten. The sample was peripheral blood. The receptor source for this set is a man aged 40-55 years with acute or convalescent COVID-19.

This clone was detected once. V and J are TRBV19 and TRBJ1-5, with D tentatively TRBD1 (5 bases). V lost 4 bases to trimming and J lost 3 bases, with 7 bases between them. Germline V gene sequence: CDR1 LNHDA, CDR2 SQIVND (reference sequence). The CDR3 runs to 13 residues. CDR3 residues: CASSKGLNQPQHF. The CDR3 nucleotides are TGTGCCAGTAGTAAGGGGCTCAATCAGCCCCAGCATTTT.

As regards this clone: The same CDR3 can be traced to other DNA sequences in this sample. This chain connects TRBV5-4 to TRBJ1-4; D is uncertain. Germline CDR1 SGHNT, CDR2 YYREEE (reference sequence). Between the trimmed V and J ends, which lost 0 bases and 5 bases, there was a span of 5 bases. CDR3 size: 13 residues. As DNA, the CDR3 is TGTGCCAGCAGCTTGGAGCGGAATGAAAAACTGTTTTTT. Its translation: CASSLERNEKLFF.

The J gene is TRBJ2-3, the V gene TRBV7-2; 11 bases are shared with TRBD1. The J segment lost 2 bases and the V segment lost 3 bases, leaving 4 bases of the junction unmatched. Germline V gene lookup returns CDR1 SGHTA and CDR2 FQGNSA. There are 16 residues in the CDR3. The CDR3 DNA sequence: TGTGCCAGCAGCTTTCGGACAGGGGGCCCCACAGATACGCAGTATTTT. This sequence encodes CASSFRTGGPTDTQYF.

The V and J genes are TRBV6-5 and TRBJ1-2; 8 bases map to TRBD1. The V gene end was trimmed by 11 bases and the J gene end by 12 bases; junction bases not matched to a gene: 11. Germline CDR1 and CDR2: MNHEY and SVGAGI. The CDR3 spans 11 residues. The CDR3: CAAERTGSNTF. CDR3 sequence (DNA): TGTGCCGCGGAGAGGACAGGGAGTAACACCTTC.

This chain links TRBV6-5 with TRBJ2-5; D is perhaps TRBD1 (5 bases). The ends were cut back, 2 bases at V and 7 bases at J, with 11 bases in the middle. CDR1 and CDR2 (germline): MNHEY, SVGAGI. This CDR3 region has 13 residues. The CDR3 DNA sequence: TGTGCCAGCAGTTACCCCGCCACAGGGACCCAGTACTTC. The encoded protein is CASSYPATGTQYF.

Worth noting for this clone: Other DNA sequences from this sample encode an identical CDR3 as well. The rearrangement links TRBV2 to TRBJ1-1; D unclear. The V end was cut by 6 bases, the J end by 0 bases, with 8 bases between. CDR1 SNHLY and CDR2 FYNNEI come from the germline V gene. The CDR3 runs 13 residues. The CDR3 nucleotides read TGTGCCAGCAGCCTCAGGCTGAACACTGAAGCTTTCTTT. Protein sequence: CASSLRLNTEAFF.

The V and J genes are TRBV10-2 and TRBJ1-1; weak D call: TRBD1 (5 bases). V gave up 0 bases and J gave up 1 base, with 18 bases separating them. The CDR3 is made up of 18 amino acids. CDR1 is WSHSY, CDR2 SAAADI, per germline. This chain's CDR3 is CASSESLRGGGWNTEAFF. CDR3 DNA sequence: TGCGCCAGCAGTGAGTCTCTGAGGGGCGGGGGGTGGAACACTGAAGCTTTCTTT.

The J gene is TRBJ2-3, the V gene TRBV5-1; 7 positions match TRBD1. J gave up 1 base and V 0 bases, and 2 bases lay outside the gene matches. The germline V gene encodes CDR1 SGHRS and CDR2 YFSETQ. The CDR3 totals 15 residues. The CDR3 loop reads CASSLGTGGTDTQYF. The CDR3 nucleotides read TGCGCCAGCAGCTTGGGGACAGGAGGCACAGATACGCAGTATTTT.

V usage is TRBV5-1 and J usage is TRBJ2-5, with D possibly being TRBD2 (5 bases). Germline values: CDR1 SGHRS, CDR2 YFSETQ. This CDR3 has 14 amino acids. The V and J ends lost 4 bases and 3 bases respectively, with 13 bases between them. The CDR3 protein is CASSIGQTKETQYF. The CDR3 DNA reads TGCGCCAGCAGCATAGGGCAGACTAAAGAGACCCAGTACTTC. Based on the CDR3 plus reference TRBV5-1 and TRBJ2-5, the full variable domain is KAGVTQTPRYLIKTRGQQVTLSCSPISGHRSVSWYQQTPGQGLQFLFEYFSETQRNKGNFPGRFSGRQFSNSRSEMNVSTLELGDSALYLCASSIGQTKETQYFGPGTRLLVL.

The V call is TRBV28, the J call TRBJ1-5; possibly TRBD1 for D (5 bases). This CDR3 has 18 amino acids. The V end was cut by 7 bases, the J end by 0 bases, with 22 bases between. Germline V gene sequence: CDR1 MDHEN, CDR2 SYDVKM. CDR3 sequence: CASKDRRQVFYSNQPQHF. Written as DNA, the CDR3 is TGTGCCAGCAAAGACAGAAGACAAGTTTTTTATAGCAATCAGCCCCAGCATTTT.

The J gene is TRBJ2-1, the V gene TRBV5-1; no firm D call. V was pared by 0 bases and J by 6 bases, with 13 bases between. Germline V gene lookup returns CDR1 SGHRS and CDR2 YFSETQ. CDR3 length: 15 residues. CDR3 region: CASSLEPTSGNEQFF. DNA for the CDR3: TGCGCCAGCAGCTTGGAACCAACCTCGGGCAATGAGCAGTTCTTC.

The J gene is TRBJ2-7, the V gene TRBV15, with TRBD1 identical over 12 bases. Germline V gives CDR1 LNHNV, CDR2 YYDKDF (reference sequence). Germline trimming cut 1 base from V and 6 bases from J; bases unmatched to any gene: 4. CDR3 length: 15 residues. This chain's CDR3 is CATSRGGQGASEQYF. CDR3 DNA: TGTGCCACCAGCAGAGGGGGACAGGGGGCCTCCGAGCAGTACTTC. The variable domain in full, completed from reference TRBV15 and TRBJ2-7, reads DAMVIQNPRYQVTQFGKPVTLSCSQTLNHNVMYWYQQKSSQAPKLLFHYYDKDFNNEADTPDNFQSRRPNTSFCFLDIRSPGLGDTAMYLCATSRGGQGASEQYFGPGTRLTVT.

The V and J genes are TRBV5-1 and TRBJ1-1; D is ambiguous. Germline assignment: CDR1 SGHRS and CDR2 YFSETQ. This CDR3 has 14 residues. V shed 3 bases and J shed 0 bases, with 9 bases lying between them. The CDR3 here is CASSSGILNTEAFF. The CDR3 coding sequence is TGCGCCAGCAGCTCAGGTATATTGAACACTGAAGCTTTCTTT.

The chain joins TRBV6-5 to TRBJ1-6, with 7 bases matching TRBD1. The germline V gene encodes CDR1 MNHEY and CDR2 SVGAGI. J was trimmed by 4 bases and V by 0 bases; bases with no gene match: 0. CDR3 length: 15 amino acids. The CDR3 sequence is CASSYSTGYNSPLHF. The CDR3 DNA is TGTGCCAGCAGTTACTCGACAGGGTATAATTCACCCCTCCACTTT.

V gene TRBV27 combines with J gene TRBJ2-6; 9 nucleotides match TRBD2. The CDR3 is 16 amino acids. Trimming cost V 3 bases and J 2 bases; bases outside gene matches: 2. Germline V lookup: CDR1 MNHEY, CDR2 SMNVEV (reference sequence). The CDR3 region has the DNA TGTGCCAGCAGTTTCTCTAGCGGGGCTGGGGCCAACGTCCTGACTTTC. Amino acids: CASSFSSGAGANVLTF.

The chain recombines TRBV4-1 with TRBJ1-1, with 8 bases lining up with TRBD1. The germline CDR1 and CDR2 sequences are MGHRA and YSYEKL. This CDR3 has 14 amino acids. J gave up 6 bases and V 3 bases, and 6 bases lay outside the gene matches. In DNA, the CDR3 is TGCGCCAGCAGCCAGGACAGGGTAAGTCCTGAAGCTTTCTTT. Its translation: CASSQDRVSPEAFF.

The chain couples TRBV10-1 to TRBJ2-2, with 7 bases identical to TRBD1. Trimming cost V 5 bases and J 5 bases; bases outside gene matches: 2. The CDR3 runs to 13 residues. The V gene's germline CDR1 is WNHNN and CDR2 SYGVQD (reference sequence). The DNA for the CDR3 is TGCGCCAGCAGTTACAGGGGAACCGGGGAGCTGTTTTTT. Amino acids: CASSYRGTGELFF.

This clone was seen more than once but under ten times. The CDR3 DNA reads TGTGCCAGCAGGGACATAGGCACCGGGGAGCTGTTTTTT. It yields the protein CASRDIGTGELFF. This rearrangement joins TRBV5-4 to TRBJ2-2; weak D call: TRBD1 (5 bases). Germline CDR1 SGHNT, CDR2 YYREEE (reference sequence). The CDR3 sequence is 13 residues long. The ends were cut back, 5 bases at V and 4 bases at J, with 9 bases in the middle.

A single count supports this clone. This CDR3 is CASSARGGGNTIYF. The CDR3 DNA reads as TGTGCCAGCAGCGCACGGGGAGGTGGAAACACCATATATTTT. The V and J genes are TRBV7-8 and TRBJ1-3, with no clear D. The germline V and J ends were trimmed by 5 bases and 3 bases, with 11 bases remaining between them. The CDR3 is made up of 14 amino acids. Germline lookup yields CDR1 SGHVS and CDR2 FQNEAQ.

The chain combines TRBV7-2 with TRBJ2-5; 12 bases map to TRBD2. CDR1 is SGHTA, CDR2 FQGNSA, per germline. The CDR3 extends over 17 amino acids. Trimming cost V 5 bases and J 5 bases; bases outside gene matches: 12. The CDR3 reads CASSRDGLAGKWETQYF. CDR3 coding DNA: TGTGCCAGCAGCCGCGATGGACTAGCGGGGAAGTGGGAGACCCAGTACTTC.

The chain has TRBV20-1 and TRBJ2-7; the D gene is possibly TRBD2 (5 bases). This CDR3 region has 11 residues. V lost 4 bases, J lost 3 bases, and 7 bases lay in between. The germline CDR1 and CDR2 sequences are DFQATT and SNEGSKA (reference sequence). In nucleotides, the CDR3 is TGCAGTGCTAAAGGACTCTACGAGCAGTACTTC. The encoded protein is CSAKGLYEQYF.

The V call is TRBV10-3, the J call TRBJ2-7; unclear D gene. The CDR3 has 12 residues. Germline CDR1 ENHRY, CDR2 SYGVKD. V was clipped by 2 bases and J by 0 bases, with 2 bases between them. The CDR3 DNA reads TGTGCCATCAGTGAGCTCTCCTACGAGCAGTACTTC. Protein sequence: CAISELSYEQYF.

This chain joins TRBV5-1 and TRBJ2-7, with 9 positions matching TRBD1. CDR3 length: 15 amino acids. Looked up from germline, CDR1 is SGHRS and CDR2 is YFSETQ. The J segment lost 5 bases and the V segment lost 0 bases, leaving 6 bases of the junction unmatched. The chain's CDR3 is CASSLVGQGTHEQYF. The CDR3 DNA is TGCGCCAGCAGCTTGGTAGGACAGGGGACCCACGAGCAGTACTTC.

This chain connects TRBV30 to TRBJ2-7; D may be TRBD2 (6 bases). CDR1 is GTSNPN, CDR2 SVGIG, per germline (reference sequence). The CDR3 extends over 14 amino acids. Trimming pared 3 bases from V and 4 bases from J, leaving 16 bases between. CDR3 nucleotide sequence: TGTGCCTGGAGGGGACTCCCCGGTCCGTACGAGCAGTACTTC. The encoded protein is CAWRGLPGPYEQYF.

The chain is built from TRBV27 and TRBJ1-4; D perhaps matches TRBD1 (5 bases). The CDR3 has 14 residues. The germline V gene has CDR1 MNHEY and CDR2 SMNVEV (reference sequence). Trimming stripped 3 bases from V and 8 bases from J, with 13 bases between. The CDR3 loop is CASSFRQGYEKLFF. In nucleotides, the CDR3 is TGTGCCAGCAGTTTCCGGCAGGGATACGAAAAACTGTTTTTT.

V and J are TRBV6-2 or TRBV6-3 and TRBJ1-1, with 9 bases aligning to TRBD1. Germline assignment: CDR1 MNHEY and CDR2 SVGEGT. V lost 6 bases and J lost 6; bases outside the gene matches: 8. This CDR3 comprises 14 residues. The CDR3 region is CASSSTGGYAEAFF. The CDR3 region has the DNA TGTGCCAGCAGCTCGACAGGGGGGTATGCTGAAGCTTTCTTT.

CDR3 nucleotides: TGCGCCAGCAGCCAAGGGACTAGCGGGGGACTCCGCACAGATACGCAGTATTTT. The encoded protein is CASSQGTSGGLRTDTQYF. The chain is built from TRBV4-1 and TRBJ2-3, with TRBD2 matching over 13 bases. Germline-derived CDR1 and CDR2 are MGHRA and YSYEKL. The CDR3 sequence is 18 residues long. The J segment lost 1 base and the V segment lost 1 base, leaving 5 bases of the junction unmatched.